One sample yielded the 13 T cell receptor beta chains listed below, sequenced in a study of T cell responses to AZD1222 COVID-19 vaccine. Assay used: immunoSEQ multiplex PCR; TCRdb lists only in-frame clones, some missing. The sample shows about 100,000 clones, roughly nine tenths of them seen only once. The sequences come from peripheral blood, collected on day 0 of AZD1222 vaccination. All receptors derive from an adult in good health.

The J gene is TRBJ1-1, the V gene TRBV5-1; tentative D call: TRBD1 (5 bases). The ends were cut back, 4 bases at V and 5 bases at J, with 15 bases in the middle. This CDR3 region has 14 residues. Germline CDR1 reads SGHRS; CDR2 reads YFSETQ. CDR3 sequence: CASSAGTEGTEAFF. The CDR3 DNA follows: TGCGCCAGCAGCGCGGGGACCGAGGGGACTGAAGCTTTCTTT.

The J gene is TRBJ2-7, the V gene TRBV16; D not certain. Germline V gene data show CDR1 as KGHSY and CDR2 as FQNENV. V lost 0 bases and J lost 6, with 9 bases in between. CDR3 length equals 13 residues. The CDR3 spells CASSQSPTVEQYF. CDR3 sequence (DNA): TGTGCCAGCAGCCAATCGCCGACGGTCGAGCAGTACTTC.

This chain connects TRBV28 to TRBJ2-1; D remains ambiguous. In germline, CDR1 is MDHEN, CDR2 SYDVKM. This CDR3 contains 13 residues. Trimming removed 7 bases at V and 6 bases at J, with 13 bases between. CDR3 DNA: TGTGCCAGCATTGCCCATAGTCGCAATGAGCAGTTCTTC. Amino acid sequence: CASIAHSRNEQFF.

This chain joins TRBV3-1 (or the pseudogene TRBV3-2) and TRBJ1-1, with 7 bases fitting TRBD1. The V gene end was trimmed by 1 base and the J gene end by 10 bases; junction bases not matched to a gene: 9. In germline, CDR1 is LGHDT, CDR2 YNNKEL (reference sequence). This CDR3 has 14 residues. The CDR3 region is CASSQGQGFWGAFF. The CDR3 region has the DNA TGTGCCAGCAGCCAAGGACAGGGTTTTTGGGGAGCTTTCTTT.

The chain couples TRBV10-3 to TRBJ1-1; no reliable D call. V was pared by 7 bases and J by 0 bases, with 15 bases between. The CDR3 loop spans 15 amino acids. Germline CDR1 ENHRY, CDR2 SYGVKD. Written as DNA, the CDR3 is TGTGCCATCACCGCACTCCCGGGCGTGAACACTGAAGCTTTCTTT. Translation gives CAITALPGVNTEAFF.

The CDR3 reads CASGSGTGVQNTEAFF. CDR3 bases: TGTGCCAGCGGCTCCGGGACAGGAGTCCAGAACACTGAAGCTTTCTTT. The chain carries TRBV7-8 and TRBJ1-1, with TRBD1 matching 8 bases. The CDR3 runs 16 residues. The J segment lost 1 base and the V segment lost 8 bases, leaving 12 bases of the junction unmatched. The germline CDR1 and CDR2 sequences are SGHVS and FQNEAQ.

This chain connects TRBV4-2 to TRBJ2-7; D is perhaps TRBD1 (5 bases). The length of the CDR3 is 16 residues. Germline V gene lookup returns CDR1 LGHNA and CDR2 YNFKEQ. Trimming removed 4 bases at V and 0 bases at J, with 16 bases between. The CDR3 spells CASSPTDSYSSYEQYF. CDR3 nucleotides: TGTGCCAGCAGCCCGACCGACAGCTACAGCTCCTACGAGCAGTACTTC.

V usage is TRBV15 and J usage is TRBJ1-4, with no clear D. V was clipped by 1 base and J by 0 bases, with 6 bases between them. The germline V gene has CDR1 LNHNV and CDR2 YYDKDF (reference sequence). The CDR3 loop spans 15 amino acids. The CDR3: CATSRADATNEKLFF. The CDR3 region has the DNA TGTGCCACCAGCAGAGCGGACGCAACTAATGAAAAACTGTTTTTT.

The chain uses TRBV4-2 and TRBJ2-3; D uncertain. The CDR3 runs 14 residues. Trimming pared 0 bases from V and 6 bases from J, leaving 10 bases between. CDR1 is LGHNA and CDR2 is YNFKEQ in the germline V gene. The CDR3 is CASSQDGWTDTQYF. The CDR3 DNA is TGTGCCAGCAGCCAAGATGGGTGGACGGATACGCAGTATTTT.

The chain recombines TRBV28 with TRBJ1-4; D unclear. Germline assignment: CDR1 MDHEN and CDR2 SYDVKM. V was clipped by 3 bases and J by 0 bases, with 8 bases between them. There are 15 residues in the CDR3. CDR3 DNA sequence: TGTGCCAGCAGTTTGACCGCCTCAACTAATGAAAAACTGTTTTTT. Encoded protein: CASSLTASTNEKLFF.

CDR3 DNA: TGTGCCAGCAGTTACAAGGCACCAGCCTACAATGAGCAGTTCTTC. The encoded protein is CASSYKAPAYNEQFF. This chain connects TRBV6-5 to TRBJ2-1; no clear D. Germline V gene lookup returns CDR1 MNHEY and CDR2 SVGAGI. The CDR3 is made up of 15 amino acids. V shed 2 bases and J shed 2 bases, with 10 bases lying between them.

This sequence joins TRBV4-1 and TRBJ2-1, with D maybe TRBD1 (6 bases). Trimming pared 1 base from V and 0 bases from J, leaving 19 bases between. The germline V gene has CDR1 MGHRA and CDR2 YSYEKL. This CDR3 has 19 amino acids. CDR3 sequence (DNA): TGCGCCAGCAGCCAAGCAGGTTTGACAGGCAAGAGCTCCTACAATGAGCAGTTCTTC. Translated: CASSQAGLTGKSSYNEQFF.

This sequence joins TRBV6-1 and TRBJ2-7; perhaps TRBD1 as D (5 bases). Trimming stripped 2 bases from V and 2 bases from J, with 10 bases between. Germline CDR1 is MNHNS and CDR2 is SASEGT. The CDR3 loop spans 14 amino acids. For the CDR3, the DNA is TGTGCCAGCAGTGAATGGACACCTCCCTACGAGCAGTACTTC. It specifies CASSEWTPPYEQYF.